This T cell receptor beta chain was sequenced during a study of TIL therapy for anti-PD-1-resistant metastatic lung cancer. As for the study in general: Half of patients were current or former smokers. Regarding the study as a whole: Treatment-naive, never-smoker and oncogene-addicted patients were overrepresented in this highly selected cohort.

The immunoSEQ assay was v3. Data came from immunoSEQ multiplex PCR; TCRdb stores just in-frame clones and leaves some out. This table holds about 21,000 clones, more than 60% found once. About this clone: No antigen is known for it.

This sample's time point: pre-treatment sample, taken before nivolumab and TIL therapy. Enrollment ran from October 2017 to early 2020. This sequence originates from a person aged 25-85 years with non-small cell lung cancer. Sequencing was performed on blood, taken at baseline.

CDR3 in DNA: TGTGCCAGCAGCTTCGGCGGCCCTAGGTTTGGCTACACCTTC. Encoded protein: CASSFGGPRFGYTF. This chain joins TRBV5-6 and TRBJ1-2; D call uncertain. Germline V lookup: CDR1 SGHDT, CDR2 YYEEEE. The V gene lost 2 bases and the J gene lost 7 bases, with 15 bases spanning the gap. The CDR3 contains 14 residues.